The 28 T cell receptor beta chains below come from one sample, sequenced in a study of blood T cell repertoires in COVID-19. Profiled with immunoSEQ multiplex PCR; TCRdb holds only in-frame clones, not every one. Of 150,000 to 200,000 clones listed, roughly 85% are singletons. The sequencing input was peripheral blood. Receptors originate from an older woman with acute or convalescent COVID-19.

The V call is TRBV29-1, the J call TRBJ1-2; D is perhaps TRBD1 (5 bases). Germline CDR1 and CDR2: SQVTM and ANQGSEA. The CDR3 is made up of 12 amino acids. The germline V and J ends were trimmed by 5 bases and 4 bases, with 11 bases remaining between them. CDR3 sequence (DNA): TGCAGCGTTACGCAGGGAATCTATGGCTACACCTTC. This codes for CSVTQGIYGYTF.

This chain links TRBV3-1 (or the pseudogene TRBV3-2) with TRBJ2-1; TRBD2 matches 8 bases. J was trimmed by 7 bases and V by 0 bases; bases with no gene match: 11. CDR1 and CDR2 (germline): LGHDT, YNNKEL (reference sequence). The CDR3 sequence is 17 residues long. The CDR3 loop reads CASSQDLLAGYLNEQFF. The CDR3 DNA sequence: TGTGCCAGCAGCCAAGATTTGCTAGCGGGCTACTTGAATGAGCAGTTCTTC.

The chain carries TRBV3-1 (or the pseudogene TRBV3-2) and TRBJ2-2; 11 nucleotides line up with TRBD2. With V trimmed by 5 bases and J by 7 bases, 6 bases remained unmatched. In germline, CDR1 is LGHDT, CDR2 YNNKEL (reference sequence). The CDR3 is made up of 15 amino acids. The CDR3: CASSYPSGRYGELFF. The CDR3 DNA follows: TGTGCCAGCAGCTACCCTAGCGGGAGGTACGGGGAGCTGTTTTTT.

The J gene is TRBJ2-3, the V gene TRBV5-1, with D uncertain. From germline, CDR1 is SGHRS and CDR2 YFSETQ. This CDR3 is built from 16 residues. Trimming stripped 2 bases from V and 5 bases from J, with 18 bases between. The CDR3 coding sequence is TGCGCCAGCAGCTTCGGGTCGAGTCATACGGAAGATACGCAGTATTTT. This encodes CASSFGSSHTEDTQYF.

This clone was seen only once. This chain joins TRBV13 and TRBJ1-5; D is ambiguous. V lost 6 bases, J lost 7 bases, and 19 bases lay in between. The CDR3 is 15 amino acids. CDR1 PRHDT and CDR2 FYEKMQ come from the germline V gene (reference sequence). The CDR3 region is CASSLARGREQPQHF. The CDR3 DNA follows: TGTGCCAGCAGTCTCGCGCGAGGGAGAGAACAGCCCCAGCATTTT. Combining the CDR3 with reference TRBV13 and TRBJ1-5 gives the whole variable domain AAGVIQSPRHLIKEKRETATLKCYPIPRHDTVYWYQQGPGQDPQFLISFYEKMQSDKGSIPDRFSAQQFSDYHSELNMSSLELGDSALYFCASSLARGREQPQHFGDGTRLSIL.

CDR3 in DNA: TGTGCCAGTAGTATAGTAGCCAGCGGGAGCAATGAGCAGTTCTTC. Its protein product is CASSIVASGSNEQFF. V and J are TRBV19 and TRBJ2-1, with TRBD2 matching over 8 bases. The CDR3 is made up of 15 amino acids. CDR1 and CDR2 from the germline V gene are LNHDA and SQIVND (reference sequence). V lost 1 base and J lost 6; bases outside the gene matches: 5.

V is TRBV12-3 or TRBV12-4 and J is TRBJ1-1, with unresolved D. This CDR3 contains 12 residues. V lost 3 bases and J 5 bases, leaving 7 bases between the germline ends. The CDR3 DNA is TGTGCCAGCAGTTTTGGGAGTACTGAAGCTTTCTTT. Translating gives CASSFGSTEAFF.

This chain connects TRBV23-1 to TRBJ2-5, with D perhaps matching TRBD1 (6 bases). TRBV23-1 is identified as an open reading frame with a role that is uncertain. CDR3 length: 13 residues. The V end was cut by 3 bases, the J end by 5 bases, with 10 bases between. The DNA of the CDR3 is TGCGCCAGCAGTCAGACAGGTGTCGAGACCCAGTACTTC. Its translation is CASSQTGVETQYF.

The V and J genes are TRBV7-8 and TRBJ1-1; D is undetermined. The CDR3 spans 14 residues. Germline loops: CDR1 SGHVS, CDR2 FQNEAQ. V was shortened by 3 bases and J by 10 bases, with 18 bases between the two germline ends. CDR3 sequence (DNA): TGTGCCAGCAGCTTCCGAAACCGCACTTCGCGAGCTTTCTTT. Translating gives CASSFRNRTSRAFF.

The V call is TRBV10-2, the J call TRBJ1-1; the match to TRBD1 covers 7 bases. J gave up 1 base and V 6 bases, and 5 bases lay outside the gene matches. The germline gives CDR1 WSHSY, CDR2 SAAADI. The CDR3 sequence is 14 residues long. The CDR3 reads CASRRQGENTEAFF. In DNA, the CDR3 is TGCGCCAGCAGGCGCCAGGGGGAGAACACTGAAGCTTTCTTT.

The gene calls are TRBV5-8 and TRBJ2-3; the match to TRBD2 covers 8 bases. The CDR3 is 16 residues long. In germline, CDR1 is SGHTS, CDR2 YDEGEE. V lost 0 bases, J lost 0 bases, and 3 bases stayed unmatched. CDR3 coding DNA: TGTGCCAGCAGCTTGGGGTTAGCGGGAAGCACAGATACGCAGTATTTT. Protein: CASSLGLAGSTDTQYF.

This clone was seen a handful of times. The chain links TRBV19 to TRBJ1-5; no definite D call. The CDR3 is made up of 13 amino acids. Trimming removed 5 bases at V and 6 bases at J, with 11 bases between. Germline assignment: CDR1 LNHDA and CDR2 SQIVND (reference sequence). The CDR3 sequence is CASSDTAGQPQHF. The CDR3, as DNA: TGTGCCAGTAGTGACACCGCGGGTCAGCCCCAGCATTTT.

There are many counts of this clone. The chain couples TRBV28 to TRBJ1-2; D gene uncertain. The ends were cut back, 6 bases at V and 3 bases at J, with 17 bases in the middle. The germline CDR1 and CDR2 sequences are MDHEN and SYDVKM. CDR3 length: 15 amino acids. DNA for the CDR3: TGTGCCAGCAGCCGTTCTGCGGCGAACCACTATGGCTACACCTTC. Residues: CASSRSAANHYGYTF.

The chain is built from TRBV28 and TRBJ2-7; D might be TRBD2 (5 bases). Deletions cut 5 bases from V and 0 bases from J, with 14 bases between. Germline CDR1 and CDR2: MDHEN and SYDVKM. This CDR3 comprises 15 residues. CDR3 protein: CASSLNGGNSYEQYV. The DNA for the CDR3 is TGTGCCAGCAGTCTAAACGGAGGCAACTCCTACGAGCAGTACGTC.

The V gene is TRBV9, the J gene TRBJ1-3; a possible D gene is TRBD1 (6 bases). There are 15 residues in the CDR3. Germline CDR1 reads SGDLS; CDR2 reads YYNGEE. Trimming left V 4 bases short and J 4 bases short, with 15 bases between. DNA of the CDR3: TGTGCCAGCAGCCCCCAGGGGACCCAAGGAAACACCATATATTTT. It codes for CASSPQGTQGNTIYF. The variable domain in full, with the rest retrieved from reference TRBV9 and TRBJ1-3, is DSGVTQTPKHLITATGQRVTLRCSPRSGDLSVYWYQQSLDQGLQFLIQYYNGEERAKGNILERFSAQQFPDLHSELNLSSLELGDSALYFCASSPQGTQGNTIYFGEGSWLTVV.

There are many counts of this clone. The genes are TRBV18 and TRBJ2-7; the match to TRBD1 covers 8 bases. This CDR3 contains 14 residues. The germline V gene encodes CDR1 KGHSH and CDR2 LQKENI. J was trimmed by 1 base and V by 3 bases; bases with no gene match: 2. The CDR3 bases are TGTGCCAGCTCACCCGACAGGGGATCCTACGAGCAGTACTTC. It encodes CASSPDRGSYEQYF. The entire variable domain, with the rest obtained from reference TRBV18 and TRBJ2-7, is as follows: NAGVMQNPRHLVRRRGQEARLRCSPMKGHSHVYWYRQLPEEGLKFMVYLQKENIIDESGMPKERFSAEFPKEGPSILRIQQVVRGDSAAYFCASSPDRGSYEQYFGPGTRLTVT.

This sequence joins TRBV2 and TRBJ2-2, with TRBD2 matching 9 bases. J was trimmed by 4 bases and V by 6 bases; bases with no gene match: 6. The CDR3 is made up of 15 amino acids. Germline loops: CDR1 SNHLY, CDR2 FYNNEI. The DNA for the CDR3 is TGTGCCAGCAGGCGGCTAGCGGGACCCACCGGGGAGCTGTTTTTT. Its translation is CASRRLAGPTGELFF. Supplemented by reference TRBV2 and TRBJ2-2, the full variable domain reads EPEVTQTPSHQVTQMGQEVILRCVPISNHLYFYWYRQILGQKVEFLVSFYNNEISEKSEIFDDQFSVERPDGSNFTLKIRSTKLEDSAMYFCASRRLAGPTGELFFGEGSRLTVL.

The chain has TRBV5-5 and TRBJ1-1; D unclear. Per germline, CDR1 SGHKS and CDR2 YYEKEE (reference sequence). Trimming took 6 bases from V and 2 from J, leaving 14 bases between them. The CDR3 covers 14 residues. The CDR3 bases are TGTGCCAGCACTCAAACCGAGTCAAACACTGAAGCTTTCTTT. Protein: CASTQTESNTEAFF.

The count of this clone is one. The chain has TRBV10-3 and TRBJ2-1, with a tentative D call TRBD2 (7 bases). Germline V lookup: CDR1 ENHRY, CDR2 SYGVKD. The CDR3 spans 17 residues. The V gene lost 9 bases and the J gene lost 6 bases, with 27 bases spanning the gap. For the CDR3, the DNA is TGTGCCATTACCCGGGCCCAGGGGCGGGAGTACAGCAATGAGCAGTTCTTC. Amino acids: CAITRAQGREYSNEQFF.

V gene TRBV19 combines with J gene TRBJ1-6, with D perhaps matching TRBD1 (5 bases). The V and J ends lost 8 bases and 0 bases respectively, with 14 bases between them. This CDR3 is 16 amino acids long. Germline loops: CDR1 LNHDA, CDR2 SQIVND (reference sequence). Here the CDR3 DNA reads TGTGCCAGTGCACAACAGGCGAGCTCCTATAATTCACCCCTCCACTTT. Translating it yields CASAQQASSYNSPLHF.

This clone has only one observation. The chain employs TRBV7-2 and TRBJ1-1; weak D call: TRBD1 (6 bases). The V end lost 4 bases, the J end lost 0 bases, and 9 bases lay between the germline ends. The CDR3 is made up of 14 amino acids. Germline V gene sequence: CDR1 SGHTA, CDR2 FQGNSA. The CDR3, as DNA: TGTGCCAGCAGCTACGGGGGGCTGAACACTGAAGCTTTCTTT. It specifies CASSYGGLNTEAFF. Filled out from reference TRBV7-2 and TRBJ1-1, the complete variable domain reads GAGVSQSPSNKVTEKGKDVELRCDPISGHTALYWYRQSLGQGLEFLIYFQGNSAPDKSGLPSDRFSAERTGGSVSTLTIQRTQQEDSAVYLCASSYGGLNTEAFFGQGTRLTVV.

J is TRBJ1-5 and V is TRBV5-6; 7 bases align to TRBD1. This CDR3 has 17 amino acids. The germline V gene has CDR1 SGHDT and CDR2 YYEEEE. V was pared by 4 bases and J by 0 bases, with 10 bases of the junction left unmatched. DNA for the CDR3: TGTGCCAGCAGCCTCAAGACAGGGACCTATAGCAATCAGCCCCAGCATTTT. Residues: CASSLKTGTYSNQPQHF.

This sequence joins TRBV19 and TRBJ1-3, with D possibly being TRBD1 (5 bases). The germline V and J ends were trimmed by 2 bases and 0 bases, with 11 bases remaining between them. The CDR3 has 16 residues. Looked up from germline, CDR1 is LNHDA and CDR2 is SQIVND (reference sequence). The CDR3: CASSIRAGPSGNTIYF. CDR3 coding DNA: TGTGCCAGTAGTATAAGAGCGGGACCCTCTGGAAACACCATATATTTT.

The chain has TRBV11-2 and TRBJ2-5, with TRBD2 matching 7 bases. From germline, CDR1 is SGHAT and CDR2 FQNNGV. J lost 2 bases, V lost 2 bases, and 5 bases had no gene match. The CDR3 runs to 15 residues. CDR3 in amino acids: CASSLSDGGQETQYF. CDR3 nucleotides: TGTGCCAGCAGCTTATCGGACGGGGGGCAAGAGACCCAGTACTTC.

The chain recombines TRBV2 with TRBJ2-1; D perhaps matches TRBD2 (7 bases). Germline assignment: CDR1 SNHLY and CDR2 FYNNEI. This CDR3 region has 15 residues. The germline V and J ends were trimmed by 9 bases and 6 bases, with 21 bases remaining between them. The CDR3 bases are TGTGCCAGTTCGCGGGGGCGTTCTACGGTCAATGAGCAGTTCTTC. This encodes CASSRGRSTVNEQFF. Filled out from reference TRBV2 and TRBJ2-1, the complete variable domain reads EPEVTQTPSHQVTQMGQEVILRCVPISNHLYFYWYRQILGQKVEFLVSFYNNEISEKSEIFDDQFSVERPDGSNFTLKIRSTKLEDSAMYFCASSRGRSTVNEQFFGPGTRLTVL.

The CDR3 loop is CASSTPSTPDTQYF. The CDR3 bases are TGCGCCAGCAGCACTCCTTCTACCCCGGATACGCAGTATTTT. The chain is built from TRBV5-1 and TRBJ2-3; D gene unclear. V was clipped by 4 bases and J by 6 bases, with 15 bases between them. Germline assignment: CDR1 SGHRS and CDR2 YFSETQ. This CDR3 spans 14 amino acids.

The chain uses TRBV5-1 and TRBJ1-1; unclear D gene. Trimming cost V 3 bases and J 7 bases, with 13 bases left between them. CDR1 and CDR2 (germline): SGHRS, YFSETQ. The CDR3 loop spans 13 amino acids. The CDR3 loop reads CASSSQGRSEAFF. For the CDR3, the DNA is TGCGCCAGCAGCTCTCAAGGGAGGAGTGAAGCTTTCTTT.

The chain couples TRBV5-4 to TRBJ2-3, with TRBD2 as a possible D gene (7 bases). This CDR3 is 14 amino acids long. Germline CDR1 SGHNT, CDR2 YYREEE (reference sequence). Trimming cost V 6 bases and J 3 bases, with 14 bases left between them. CDR3 bases: TGTGCCAGCACCCTAAGGGGGGGGACAGATACGCAGTATTTT. Translated: CASTLRGGTDTQYF.